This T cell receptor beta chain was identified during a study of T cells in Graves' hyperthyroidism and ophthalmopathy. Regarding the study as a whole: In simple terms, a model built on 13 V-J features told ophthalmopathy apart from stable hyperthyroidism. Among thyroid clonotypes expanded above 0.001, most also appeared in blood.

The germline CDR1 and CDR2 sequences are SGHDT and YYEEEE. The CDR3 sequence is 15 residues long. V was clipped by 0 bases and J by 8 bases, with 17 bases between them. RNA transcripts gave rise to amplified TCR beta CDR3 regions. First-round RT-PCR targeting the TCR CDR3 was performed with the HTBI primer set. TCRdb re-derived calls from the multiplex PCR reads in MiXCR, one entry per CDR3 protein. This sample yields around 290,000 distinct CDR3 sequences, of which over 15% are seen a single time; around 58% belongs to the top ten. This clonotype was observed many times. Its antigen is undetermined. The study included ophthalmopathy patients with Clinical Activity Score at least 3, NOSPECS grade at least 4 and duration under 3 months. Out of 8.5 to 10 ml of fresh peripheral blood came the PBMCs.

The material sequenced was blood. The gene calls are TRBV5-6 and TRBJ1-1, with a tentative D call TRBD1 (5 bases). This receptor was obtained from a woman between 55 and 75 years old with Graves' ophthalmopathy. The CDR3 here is CASSLDAGHGREAFF. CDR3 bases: TGTGCCAGCAGCTTGGATGCTGGACACGGAAGAGAAGCTTTCTTT.